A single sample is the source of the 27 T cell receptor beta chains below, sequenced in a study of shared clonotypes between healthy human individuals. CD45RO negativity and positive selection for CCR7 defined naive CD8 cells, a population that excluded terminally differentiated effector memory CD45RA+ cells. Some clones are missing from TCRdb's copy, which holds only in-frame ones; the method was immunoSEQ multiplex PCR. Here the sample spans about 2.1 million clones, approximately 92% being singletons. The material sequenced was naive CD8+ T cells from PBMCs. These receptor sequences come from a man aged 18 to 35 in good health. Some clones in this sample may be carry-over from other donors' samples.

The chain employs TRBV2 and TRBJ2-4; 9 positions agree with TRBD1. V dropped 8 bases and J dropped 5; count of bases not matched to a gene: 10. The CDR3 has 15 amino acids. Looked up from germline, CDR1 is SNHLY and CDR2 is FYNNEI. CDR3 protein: CASGPGQGVQNIQYF. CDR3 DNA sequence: TGTGCCAGCGGTCCGGGACAGGGAGTCCAAAACATTCAGTACTTC.

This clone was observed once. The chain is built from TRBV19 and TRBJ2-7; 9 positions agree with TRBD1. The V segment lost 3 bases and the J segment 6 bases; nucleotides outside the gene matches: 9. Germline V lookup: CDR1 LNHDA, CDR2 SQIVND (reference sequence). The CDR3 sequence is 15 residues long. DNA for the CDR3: TGTGCCAGTAGTATTCCGGGACAGGGAAACGGCGAGCAGTACTTC. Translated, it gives CASSIPGQGNGEQYF.

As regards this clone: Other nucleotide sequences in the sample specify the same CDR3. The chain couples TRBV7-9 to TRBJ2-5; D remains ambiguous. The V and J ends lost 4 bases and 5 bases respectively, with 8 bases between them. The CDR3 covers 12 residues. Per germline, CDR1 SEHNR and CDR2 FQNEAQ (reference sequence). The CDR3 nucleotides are TGTGCCAGCAGCTCTCTGGGGGAGACCCAGTACTTC. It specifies CASSSLGETQYF.

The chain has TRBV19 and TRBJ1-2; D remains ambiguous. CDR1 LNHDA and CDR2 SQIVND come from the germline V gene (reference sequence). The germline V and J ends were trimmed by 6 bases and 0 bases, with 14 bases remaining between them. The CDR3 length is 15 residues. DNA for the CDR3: TGTGCCAGTAGGGAAACGAGACACCCTAACTATGGCTACACCTTC. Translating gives CASRETRHPNYGYTF.

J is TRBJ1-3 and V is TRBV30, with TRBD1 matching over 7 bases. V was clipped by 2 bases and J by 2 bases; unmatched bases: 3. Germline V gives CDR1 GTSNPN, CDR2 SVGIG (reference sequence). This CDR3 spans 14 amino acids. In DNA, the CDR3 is TGTGCCTGGAGTATAACAGGGGCTGGAAACACCATATATTTT. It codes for CAWSITGAGNTIYF.

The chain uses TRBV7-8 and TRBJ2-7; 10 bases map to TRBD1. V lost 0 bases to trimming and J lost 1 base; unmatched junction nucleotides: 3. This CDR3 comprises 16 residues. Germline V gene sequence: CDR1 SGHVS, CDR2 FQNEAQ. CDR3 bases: TGTGCCAGCAGCTTAGCCAGGACAGGGGGATCCTACGAGCAGTACTTC. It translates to CASSLARTGGSYEQYF.

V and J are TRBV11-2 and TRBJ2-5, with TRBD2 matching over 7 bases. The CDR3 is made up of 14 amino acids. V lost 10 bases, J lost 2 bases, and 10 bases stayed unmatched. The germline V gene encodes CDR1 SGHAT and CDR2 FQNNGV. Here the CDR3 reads CATEGEGLQETQYF. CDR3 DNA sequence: TGTGCCACCGAAGGGGAGGGATTACAAGAGACCCAGTACTTC.

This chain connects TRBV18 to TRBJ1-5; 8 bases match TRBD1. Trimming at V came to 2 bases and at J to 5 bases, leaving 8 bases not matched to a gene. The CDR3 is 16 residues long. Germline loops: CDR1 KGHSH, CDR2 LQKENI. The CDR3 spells CASSPAGGRGDQPQHF. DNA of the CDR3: TGTGCCAGCTCACCAGCAGGGGGCCGAGGGGATCAGCCCCAGCATTTT.

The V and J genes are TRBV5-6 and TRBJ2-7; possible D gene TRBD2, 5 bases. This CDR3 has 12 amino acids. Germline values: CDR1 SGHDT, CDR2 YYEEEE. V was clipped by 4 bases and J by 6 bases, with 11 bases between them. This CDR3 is CASSVDFGEQYF. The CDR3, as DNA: TGTGCCAGCAGCGTGGACTTCGGCGAGCAGTACTTC.

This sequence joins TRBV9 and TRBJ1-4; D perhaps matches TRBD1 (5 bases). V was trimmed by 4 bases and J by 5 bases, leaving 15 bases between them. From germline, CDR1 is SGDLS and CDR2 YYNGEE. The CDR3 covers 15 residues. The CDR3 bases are TGTGCCAGCAGCCCGGGGCACAAACTCAATGAAAAACTGTTTTTT. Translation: CASSPGHKLNEKLFF.

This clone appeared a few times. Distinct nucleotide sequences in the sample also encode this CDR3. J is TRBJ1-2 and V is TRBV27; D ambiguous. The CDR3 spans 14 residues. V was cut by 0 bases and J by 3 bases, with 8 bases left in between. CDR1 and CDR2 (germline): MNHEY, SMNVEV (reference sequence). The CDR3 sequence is CASSLSGSYYGYTF. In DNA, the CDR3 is TGTGCCAGCAGTTTATCAGGTTCCTACTATGGCTACACCTTC.

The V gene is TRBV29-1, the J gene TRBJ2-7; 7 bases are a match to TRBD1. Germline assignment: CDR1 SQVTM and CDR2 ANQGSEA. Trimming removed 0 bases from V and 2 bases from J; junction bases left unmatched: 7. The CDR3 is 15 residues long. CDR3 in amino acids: CSVEEQGTAAYEQYF. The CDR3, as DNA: TGCAGCGTTGAAGAGCAGGGGACAGCAGCCTACGAGCAGTACTTC.

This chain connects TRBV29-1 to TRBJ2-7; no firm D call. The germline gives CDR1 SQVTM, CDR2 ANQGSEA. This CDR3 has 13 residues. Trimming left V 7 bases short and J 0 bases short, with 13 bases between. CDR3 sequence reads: CSGKVANSYEQYF. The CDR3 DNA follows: TGCAGCGGGAAAGTCGCCAACTCCTACGAGCAGTACTTC.

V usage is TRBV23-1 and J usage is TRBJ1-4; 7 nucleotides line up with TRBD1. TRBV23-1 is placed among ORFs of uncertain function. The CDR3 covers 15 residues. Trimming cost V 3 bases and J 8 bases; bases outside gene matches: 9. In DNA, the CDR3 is TGCGCCAGCAGTCAGGGGGACAGCGAGGCGGAAAAACTGTTTTTT. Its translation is CASSQGDSEAEKLFF.

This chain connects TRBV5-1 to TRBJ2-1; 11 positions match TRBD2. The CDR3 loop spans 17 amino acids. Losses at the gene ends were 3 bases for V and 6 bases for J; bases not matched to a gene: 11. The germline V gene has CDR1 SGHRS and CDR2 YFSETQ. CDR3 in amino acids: CASSSRTRTSGFNEQFF. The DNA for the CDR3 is TGCGCCAGCAGCTCTAGAACCCGGACTAGCGGGTTCAATGAGCAGTTCTTC.

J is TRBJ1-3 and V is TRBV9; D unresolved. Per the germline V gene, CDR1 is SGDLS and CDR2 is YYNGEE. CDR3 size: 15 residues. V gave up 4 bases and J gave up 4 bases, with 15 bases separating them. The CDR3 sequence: CASSQTRVSGNTIYF. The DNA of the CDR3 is TGTGCCAGCAGCCAAACCCGGGTCTCGGGAAACACCATATATTTT.

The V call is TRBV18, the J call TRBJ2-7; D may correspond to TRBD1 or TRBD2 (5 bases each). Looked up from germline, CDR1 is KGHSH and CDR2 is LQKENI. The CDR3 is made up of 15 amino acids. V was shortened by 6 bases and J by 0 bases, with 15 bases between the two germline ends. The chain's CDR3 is CASSPLGVSSYEQYF. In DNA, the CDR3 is TGTGCCAGCTCGCCGCTGGGGGTAAGCTCCTACGAGCAGTACTTC.

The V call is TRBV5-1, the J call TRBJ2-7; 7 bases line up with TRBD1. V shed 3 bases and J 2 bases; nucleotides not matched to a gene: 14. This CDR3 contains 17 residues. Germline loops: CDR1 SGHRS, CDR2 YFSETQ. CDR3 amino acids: CASSWGQLGVWAYEQYF. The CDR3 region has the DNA TGCGCCAGCAGCTGGGGACAGTTAGGTGTCTGGGCCTACGAGCAGTACTTC.

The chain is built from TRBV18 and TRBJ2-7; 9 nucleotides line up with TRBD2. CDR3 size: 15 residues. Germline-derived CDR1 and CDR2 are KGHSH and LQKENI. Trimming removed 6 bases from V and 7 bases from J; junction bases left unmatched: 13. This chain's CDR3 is CASSPDQREVEEQYF. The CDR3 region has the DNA TGTGCCAGCTCCCCGGACCAGCGGGAGGTGGAAGAGCAGTACTTC.

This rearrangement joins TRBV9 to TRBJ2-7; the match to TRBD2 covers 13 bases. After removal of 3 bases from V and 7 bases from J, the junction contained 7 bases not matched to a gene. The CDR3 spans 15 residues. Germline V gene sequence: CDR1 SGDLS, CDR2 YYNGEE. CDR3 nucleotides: TGTGCCAGCAGCGGGACTAGCGGGAGAGTGCAGGAGCAGTACTTC. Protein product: CASSGTSGRVQEQYF.

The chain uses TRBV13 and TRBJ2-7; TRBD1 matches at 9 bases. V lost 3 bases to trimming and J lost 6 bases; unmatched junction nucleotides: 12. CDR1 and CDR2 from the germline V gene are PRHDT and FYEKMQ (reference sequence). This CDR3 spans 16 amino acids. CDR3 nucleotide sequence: TGTGCCAGCAGCTTTTCTACCGGGACAGGGATTATCGAGCAGTACTTC. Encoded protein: CASSFSTGTGIIEQYF.

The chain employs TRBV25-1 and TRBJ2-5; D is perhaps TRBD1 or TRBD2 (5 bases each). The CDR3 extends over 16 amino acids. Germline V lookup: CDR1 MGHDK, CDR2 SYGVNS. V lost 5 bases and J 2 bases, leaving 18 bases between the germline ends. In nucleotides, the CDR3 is TGTGCCAGCAGTCTCCGGGACGGGTTGGGGCAAGAGACCCAGTACTTC. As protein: CASSLRDGLGQETQYF.

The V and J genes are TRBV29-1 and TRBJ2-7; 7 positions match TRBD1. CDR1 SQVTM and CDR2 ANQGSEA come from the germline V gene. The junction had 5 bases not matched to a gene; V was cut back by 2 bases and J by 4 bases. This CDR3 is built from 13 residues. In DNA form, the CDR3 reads TGCAGCGTTGAAAAGGGGGCACCGTACGAGCAGTACTTC. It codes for CSVEKGAPYEQYF.

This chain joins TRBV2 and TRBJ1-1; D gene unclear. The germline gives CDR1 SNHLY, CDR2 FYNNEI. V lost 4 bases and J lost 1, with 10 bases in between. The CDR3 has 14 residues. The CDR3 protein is CASSGGRRNTEAFF. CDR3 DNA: TGTGCCAGCAGTGGAGGACGGCGGAACACTGAAGCTTTCTTT.

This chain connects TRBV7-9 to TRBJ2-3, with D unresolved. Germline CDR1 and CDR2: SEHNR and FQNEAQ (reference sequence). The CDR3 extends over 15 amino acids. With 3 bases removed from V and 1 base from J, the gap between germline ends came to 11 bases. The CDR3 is CASSFFVGRTDTQYF. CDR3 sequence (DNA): TGTGCCAGCAGCTTTTTTGTCGGGCGCACAGATACGCAGTATTTT.

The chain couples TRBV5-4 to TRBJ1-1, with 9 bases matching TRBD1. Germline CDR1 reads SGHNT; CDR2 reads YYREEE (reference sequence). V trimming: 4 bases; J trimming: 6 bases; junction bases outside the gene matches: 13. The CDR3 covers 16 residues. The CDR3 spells CASSPSDRGGRAEAFF. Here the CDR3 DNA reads TGTGCCAGCAGCCCCTCGGACAGGGGCGGGCGGGCTGAAGCTTTCTTT. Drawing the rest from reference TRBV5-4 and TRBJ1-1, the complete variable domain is ETGVTQSPTHLIKTRGQQVTLRCSSQSGHNTVSWYQQALGQGPQFIFQYYREEENGRGNFPPRFSGLQFPNYSSELNVNALELDDSALYLCASSPSDRGGRAEAFFGQGTRLTVV.

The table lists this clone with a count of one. The CDR3 nucleotides read TGTGCCAGCGGGGATCGTTCCCTTAGGTCCTACAATGAGCAGTTCTTC. Amino acids: CASGDRSLRSYNEQFF. The chain is built from TRBV9 and TRBJ2-1; unclear D gene. V lost 7 bases and J lost 1, with 18 bases in between. Per germline, CDR1 SGDLS and CDR2 YYNGEE. The CDR3 consists of 16 residues.